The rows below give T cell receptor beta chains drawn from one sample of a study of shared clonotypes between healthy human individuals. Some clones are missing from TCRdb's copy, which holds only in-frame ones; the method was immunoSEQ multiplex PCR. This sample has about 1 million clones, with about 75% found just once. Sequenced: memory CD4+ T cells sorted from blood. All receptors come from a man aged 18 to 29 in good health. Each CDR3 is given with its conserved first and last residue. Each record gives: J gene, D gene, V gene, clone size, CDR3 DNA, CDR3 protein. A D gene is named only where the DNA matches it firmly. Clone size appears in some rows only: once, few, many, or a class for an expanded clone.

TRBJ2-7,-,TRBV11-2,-,TGTGCCAGCACCCTACCCGGCCAGCGCCCCTCCTACGAGCAGTACTTC,CASTLPGQRPSYEQYF
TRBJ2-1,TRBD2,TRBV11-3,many,TGTGCCAGCAGCCCCGGGGCGGGGGGCGGCAATGAGCAGTTCTTC,CASSPGAGGGNEQFF
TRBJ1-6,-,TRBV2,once,TGTGCCAGCAGTGAGGACCCTTCGTATTCACCCCTCCACTTT,CASSEDPSYSPLHF
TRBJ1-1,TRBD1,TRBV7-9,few,TGTGCCAGCAGCAAATACGTCGACAGGGCACCCAATGAAGCTTTCTTT,CASSKYVDRAPNEAFF
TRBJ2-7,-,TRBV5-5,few,TGTGCCAGCAGCTTAGGAGGGGTTAGCTCCTACGAGCAGTACTTC,CASSLGGVSSYEQYF
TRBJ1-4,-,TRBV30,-,TGTGCCTGGAGTCAAGGGAATAATGAAAAACTGTTTTTT,CAWSQGNNEKLFF
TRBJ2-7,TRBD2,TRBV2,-,TGTGCCAGCAGTGGACATGGCGGGAGCTCCTACGAGCAGTACTTC,CASSGHGGSSYEQYF
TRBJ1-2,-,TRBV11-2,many,TGTGCCAGCAGCTTACTCGCCTTGGGGGACAATGGCTACACCTTC,CASSLLALGDNGYTF
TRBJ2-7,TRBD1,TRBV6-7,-,TGTGCCAGCAGTTACACCCTCCTTACGGGACAGGGTACCTACGAGCAGTACTTC,CASSYTLLTGQGTYEQYF
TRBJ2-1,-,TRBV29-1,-,TGCAGCGTTGAACCTTCTCGGGGAGGCTCCTACAATGAGCAGTTCTTC,CSVEPSRGGSYNEQFF
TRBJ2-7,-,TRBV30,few,TGTGCCTGGGCGACAGTCTACGAGCAGTACTTC,CAWATVYEQYF
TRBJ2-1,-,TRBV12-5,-,TGTGCTAGTGGTTTGCCCGGGGACTTGGGTGAGCAGTTCTTC,CASGLPGDLGEQFF
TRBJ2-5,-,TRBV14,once,TGTGCCAGCAGCCAATTGGGGGAGACCCAGTACTTC,CASSQLGETQYF
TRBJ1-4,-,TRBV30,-,TGTGCCTTGGGAGTAATAAATGGAAAACTGTTTTTT,CALGVINGKLFF
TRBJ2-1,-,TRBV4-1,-,TGCGCCAGCAGCCGGGTGGGTGGAGACGGCGGTTATGAGCAGTTCTTC,CASSRVGGDGGYEQFF
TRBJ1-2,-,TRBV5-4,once,TGTGCCAGCAGGGAAGGGACGGACGCTAACTATGGCTACACCTTC,CASREGTDANYGYTF
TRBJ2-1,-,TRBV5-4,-,TGTGCCAGCAGCGGTTTAGCTAATTACAATGAGCAGTTCTTC,CASSGLANYNEQFF
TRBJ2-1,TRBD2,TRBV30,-,TGTGCCTGGAACGGCGGGAGGGCCCATGAGCAGTTCTTC,CAWNGGRAHEQFF
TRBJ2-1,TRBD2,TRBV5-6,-,TGTGCCAGCAGCGCCCAAGGGAGGGATCTGGATGAGCAGTTCTTC,CASSAQGRDLDEQFF
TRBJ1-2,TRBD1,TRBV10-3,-,TGTGCCGCCAAGCCCGAGGGGACAGGGCGGTTTGGCTACACCTTC,CAAKPEGTGRFGYTF
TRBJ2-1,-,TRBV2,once,TGTGCCAGCAGTGTCGCACAGGGTATTTCCTACAATGAGCAGTTCTTC,CASSVAQGISYNEQFF
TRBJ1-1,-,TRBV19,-,TGTGCCAGTAGTATAGTTGCGTTGAACACTGAAGCTTTCTTT,CASSIVALNTEAFF
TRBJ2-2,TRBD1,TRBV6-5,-,TGTGCCAGCAGTTTACAGGGGGCAGCCGGGGAGCTGTTTTTT,CASSLQGAAGELFF
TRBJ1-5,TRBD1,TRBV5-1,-,TGCGCCAGCAGCTCCACGGGACAGGGGGGCCAGCCCCAGCATTTT,CASSSTGQGGQPQHF
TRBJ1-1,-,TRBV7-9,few,TGTGCCAGCAGCTTAGTTCTGAGTAACACTGAAGCTTTCTTT,CASSLVLSNTEAFF
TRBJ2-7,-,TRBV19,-,TGTGCCAGTAGTACAACCCAAAGGAATTTGTACGAGCAGTACTTC,CASSTTQRNLYEQYF
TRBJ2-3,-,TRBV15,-,TGTGCCACCAGCCAGCCAGCGGGCACAGATACGCAGTATTTT,CATSQPAGTDTQYF
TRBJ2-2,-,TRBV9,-,TGTGCCAGCAGCCCTCAGGGGGGGGGATGGGACGCGAACACCGGGGAGCTGTTTTTT,CASSPQGGGWDANTGELFF
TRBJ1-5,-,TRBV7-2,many,TGTGCCAGCAGCTTATCAGCCCATCAGCCCCAGCATTTT,CASSLSAHQPQHF
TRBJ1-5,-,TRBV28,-,TGTGCCAGCAGTTTAATGTACCGCGGCAATCAGCCCCAGCATTTT,CASSLMYRGNQPQHF
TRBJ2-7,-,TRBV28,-,TGTGCCAGCAGTTTAGCGACCCTGCCGGGACATTACTTC,CASSLATLPGHYF
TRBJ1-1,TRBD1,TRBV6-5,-,TGTGCCAGCAGTCGCTACCCGACAGGGACCACTGAAGCTTTCTTT,CASSRYPTGTTEAFF
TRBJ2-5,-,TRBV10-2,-,TGCGCCAGCGGGGGGTTGGAGACCCAGTACTTC,CASGGLETQYF
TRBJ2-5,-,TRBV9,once,TGTGCCAGCAGCCCGCGGGGGCGAGAAGAGACCCAGTACTTC,CASSPRGREETQYF
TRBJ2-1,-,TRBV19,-,TGTGCCAGTAGTATCGAGGGTAGCTCCTACAATGAGCAGTTCTTC,CASSIEGSSYNEQFF
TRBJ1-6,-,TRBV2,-,TGTGCCAGCTTGAGACACTTAAATTCACCCCTCCACTTT,CASLRHLNSPLHF
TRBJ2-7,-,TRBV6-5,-,TGTGCCAGCAGTCTTGGGACACCCTACGAGCAGTACTTC,CASSLGTPYEQYF
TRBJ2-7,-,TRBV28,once,TGTGCCAGCAGTTTATCCGGACTGGCGGGTTACGAGCAGTACTTC,CASSLSGLAGYEQYF
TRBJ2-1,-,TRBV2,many,TGTGCCAGCAGTGATAGGTTCCCCCAGCAGTTCTTC,CASSDRFPQQFF
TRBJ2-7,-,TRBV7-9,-,TGTGCCAGCAGCCCAGGGGCCTCGGTCGGCGAGCAGTACTTC,CASSPGASVGEQYF
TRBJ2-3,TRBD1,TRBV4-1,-,TGCGCCAGCAGCCGAACAGGGGGAGCAGATACGCAGTATTTT,CASSRTGGADTQYF
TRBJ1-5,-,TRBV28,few,TGTGCCAGCACCCCGTACAGGACGGGTCAGCCCCAGCATTTT,CASTPYRTGQPQHF
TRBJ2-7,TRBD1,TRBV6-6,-,TGTGCCAGCAGTTCCGACAGGGGAGGTGGGCAGTACTTC,CASSSDRGGGQYF
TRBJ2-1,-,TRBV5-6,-,TGTGCCAGCAGGTTAACGGGTGAGCAGTTCTTC,CASRLTGEQFF
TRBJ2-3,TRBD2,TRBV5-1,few,TGCGCCAGCAGCTTGGGGGTGACTAGCGGGAGTACAGATACGCAGTATTTT,CASSLGVTSGSTDTQYF
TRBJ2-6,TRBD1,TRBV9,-,TGTGCCAGCAGCACCCGGGACAGGGTGAGTGCTGGGGCCAACGTCCTGACTTTC,CASSTRDRVSAGANVLTF
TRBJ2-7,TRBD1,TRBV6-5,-,TGTGCCAGCAGTTACAACACAGGGGCCTACGAGCAGTACTTC,CASSYNTGAYEQYF
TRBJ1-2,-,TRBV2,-,TGTGCCAGCAGTGCTCTTACGGCGGGGAACTATGGCTACACCTTC,CASSALTAGNYGYTF
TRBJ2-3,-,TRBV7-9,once,TGTGCCAGCAGCCCCCACGTGGGGGCTAGCACAGATACGCAGTATTTT,CASSPHVGASTDTQYF
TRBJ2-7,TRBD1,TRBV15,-,TGTGCCACCAGCAGGGACAGGAGCTCCTACGAGCAGTACTTC,CATSRDRSSYEQYF
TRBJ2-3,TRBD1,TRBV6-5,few,TGTGCCAGCAGTTATGGTGGGACAGGGTCCACGTATACGCAGTATTTT,CASSYGGTGSTYTQYF
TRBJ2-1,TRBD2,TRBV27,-,TGTGCCAGCAGTTCACTAGCGGGTTCCTACAATGAGCAGTTCTTC,CASSSLAGSYNEQFF
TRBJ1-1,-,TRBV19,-,TGTGCCAGTAGTATTGGTCCGTCCACCTCGGTGAACACTGAAGCTTTCTTT,CASSIGPSTSVNTEAFF
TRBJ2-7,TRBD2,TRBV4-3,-,TGCGCCAGCAGCCAAGACGAGGGGACTAGTACATTCTCCTACGAGCAGTACTTC,CASSQDEGTSTFSYEQYF
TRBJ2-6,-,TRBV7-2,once,TGTGCCAGCAGCGACGTTAACTCTGGGGCCAACGTCCTGACTTTC,CASSDVNSGANVLTF
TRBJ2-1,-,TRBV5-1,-,TGCGCCAGCAGCCTTCGGACGGATAGCAATGAGCAGTTCTTC,CASSLRTDSNEQFF
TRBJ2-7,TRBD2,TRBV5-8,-,TGTGCCAGCAGCTTGAACGGACTAGCGGACACCTACGAGCAGTACTTC,CASSLNGLADTYEQYF